Sequencing of this T cell receptor beta chain was carried out in a study of identical twins. Points from the study as a whole: Invariant populations such as MAIT and iNKT cells could partly muddle zero-insertion analyses.

The V and J ends lost 4 bases and 2 bases respectively, with 18 bases between them. Germline assignment: CDR1 SGHRS and CDR2 YFSETQ. There are 16 residues in the CDR3. TCRdb re-called the 5' RACE reads with MiXCR, one entry per CDR3 protein. Among some 660,000 distinct CDR3 sequences, 8.5% to 9.5% were seen once, and the ten largest hold about 0.98%. This clonotype was found a few times. Its target is unknown. A further study also used this sample, focusing on yellow fever vaccine responses in identical twins.

The receptor comes from a woman younger than 30 in good health. Sequenced input: PBMCs. V gene TRBV5-1 combines with J gene TRBJ1-1, with unresolved D. In DNA form, the CDR3 reads TGCGCCAGCAGCCCCCAGGATAGATACCTAAACACTGAAGCTTTCTTT. It translates to CASSPQDRYLNTEAFF.